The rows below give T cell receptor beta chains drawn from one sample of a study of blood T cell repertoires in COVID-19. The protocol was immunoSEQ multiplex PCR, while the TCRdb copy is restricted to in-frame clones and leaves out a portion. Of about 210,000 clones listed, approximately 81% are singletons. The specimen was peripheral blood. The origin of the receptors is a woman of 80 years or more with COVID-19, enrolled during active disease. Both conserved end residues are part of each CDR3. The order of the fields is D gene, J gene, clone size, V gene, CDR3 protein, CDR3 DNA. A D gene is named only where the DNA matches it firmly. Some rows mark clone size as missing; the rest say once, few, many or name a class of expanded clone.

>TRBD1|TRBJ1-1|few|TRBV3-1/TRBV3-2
CASSRSGTANTEAFF
TGTGCCAGCAGCCGATCCGGGACAGCGAACACTGAAGCTTTCTTT
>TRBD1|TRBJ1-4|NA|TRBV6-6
CASSLGQGGEKLFF
TGTGCCAGCAGTCTCGGACAGGGGGGCGAAAAACTGTTTTTT
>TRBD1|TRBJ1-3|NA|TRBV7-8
CASSITGTGGNTIYF
TGTGCCAGCAGCATTACCGGGACAGGGGGAAACACCATATATTTT
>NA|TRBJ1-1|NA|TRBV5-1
CASSNEGGTEAFF
TGCGCCAGCAGTAACGAAGGGGGCACTGAAGCTTTCTTT
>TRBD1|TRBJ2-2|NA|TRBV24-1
CATSDPGQGQTGELFF
TGTGCCACCAGTGACCCGGGACAGGGGCAAACCGGGGAGCTGTTTTTT
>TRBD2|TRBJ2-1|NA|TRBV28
CASSRSGGAREQFF
TGTGCCAGCAGTCGTAGCGGGGGGGCTAGAGAGCAGTTCTTC
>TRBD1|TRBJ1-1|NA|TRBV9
CASSERDRGLGTEAFF
TGTGCCAGCAGCGAGCGGGACAGGGGGCTTGGGACTGAAGCTTTCTTT
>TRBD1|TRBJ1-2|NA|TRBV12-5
CASGLQGVGGYTF
TGTGCTAGTGGTTTACAGGGGGTTGGGGGCTACACCTTC
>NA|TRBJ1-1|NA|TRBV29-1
CSVGRGGTEAFF
TGCAGCGTTGGAAGGGGAGGCACTGAAGCTTTCTTT
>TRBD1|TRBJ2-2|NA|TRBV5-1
CASSRGGQGNGELFF
TGCGCCAGCAGCCGCGGGGGACAGGGGAACGGGGAGCTGTTTTTT
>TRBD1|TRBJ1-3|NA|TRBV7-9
CASSPGQERPGNTIYF
TGTGCCAGCAGCCCAGGACAGGAAAGGCCCGGAAACACCATATATTTT
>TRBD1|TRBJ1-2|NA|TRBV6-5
CASTYGTGNSNYGYTF
TGTGCCAGCACTTACGGGACAGGCAATTCTAACTATGGCTACACCTTC
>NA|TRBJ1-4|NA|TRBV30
CAWNSGATNEKLFF
TGTGCCTGGAACTCTGGTGCAACTAATGAAAAACTGTTTTTT
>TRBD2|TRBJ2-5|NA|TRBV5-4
CASSSGTSSIQETQYF
TGTGCCAGCAGCTCCGGGACTAGTTCGATACAAGAGACCCAGTACTTC
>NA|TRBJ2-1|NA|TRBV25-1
CASSVRGDEQFF
TGTGCCAGCAGTGTCAGGGGTGATGAGCAGTTCTTC
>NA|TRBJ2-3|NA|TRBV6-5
CASSFTLGADTQYF
TGTGCCAGCAGTTTTACTCTAGGGGCAGATACGCAGTATTTT
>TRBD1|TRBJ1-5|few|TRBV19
CASSIGTASAPQHF
TGTGCCAGTAGTATTGGGACAGCCAGTGCGCCCCAGCATTTT
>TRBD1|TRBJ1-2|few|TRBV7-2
CASSLEAGQGNYGYTF
TGTGCCAGCAGCTTAGAGGCGGGACAGGGGAACTATGGCTACACCTTC
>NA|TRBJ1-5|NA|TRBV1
CTSSRGVGSNQPQHF
TGCACCAGCAGCCGGGGGGTAGGAAGCAATCAGCCCCAGCATTTT
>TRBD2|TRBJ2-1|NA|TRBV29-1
CSVRRTGGRSAVEQFF
TGCAGCGTCCGACGCACCGGGGGGAGATCAGCGGTTGAGCAGTTCTTC
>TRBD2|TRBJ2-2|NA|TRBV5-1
CASSLVPSGVTGELFF
TGCGCCAGCAGCTTGGTTCCTAGCGGGGTTACCGGGGAGCTGTTTTTT
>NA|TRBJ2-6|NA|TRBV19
CASRPGESGANVLTF
TGTGCCAGTAGACCAGGGGAGTCTGGGGCCAACGTCCTGACTTTC
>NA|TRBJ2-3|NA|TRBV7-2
CASRRSTDTQYF
TGTGCCAGCCGCAGAAGCACAGATACGCAGTATTTT
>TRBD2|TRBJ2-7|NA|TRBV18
CASSPPAGVSEQYF
TGTGCCAGCTCACCACCGGCGGGGGTTAGCGAGCAGTACTTC
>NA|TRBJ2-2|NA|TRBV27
CASSPKGGRVTGELFF
TGTGCCAGCAGCCCGAAGGGGGGGCGGGTCACCGGGGAGCTGTTTTTT
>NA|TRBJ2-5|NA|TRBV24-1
CATSGNSETQYF
TGTGCCACCAGTGGCAACTCAGAGACCCAGTACTTC
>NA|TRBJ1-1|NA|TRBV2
CASRGAGVPNTEAFF
TGTGCCAGCAGGGGTGCAGGGGTTCCAAACACTGAAGCTTTCTTT
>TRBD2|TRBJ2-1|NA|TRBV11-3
CASSQGLADEQFF
TGTGCCAGCAGCCAGGGACTAGCGGATGAGCAGTTCTTC
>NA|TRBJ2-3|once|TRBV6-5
CASGLTDTQYF
TGTGCCAGCGGCTTAACAGATACGCAGTATTTT
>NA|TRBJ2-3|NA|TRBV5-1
CASSLGASASTDTQYF
TGCGCCAGCAGCTTGGGGGCTAGCGCAAGCACAGATACGCAGTATTTT
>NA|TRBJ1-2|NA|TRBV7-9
CASSLDWGDGYTF
TGTGCCAGCAGCTTGGATTGGGGAGATGGCTACACCTTC
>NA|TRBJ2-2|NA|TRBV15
CATSRDHQGGELFF
TGTGCCACCAGCAGAGATCATCAGGGCGGGGAGCTATTTTTT
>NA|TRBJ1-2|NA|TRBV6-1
CASIHEPGVGGYTF
TGTGCCAGCATCCACGAACCGGGGGTAGGTGGCTACACCTTC
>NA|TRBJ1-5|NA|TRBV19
CASRSEGSSNQPQHF
TGTGCCAGTAGATCGGAGGGGTCTAGCAATCAGCCCCAGCATTTT
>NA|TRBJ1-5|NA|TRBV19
CASTEVGSSNQPQHF
TGTGCCAGTACCGAAGTCGGGTCGAGCAATCAGCCCCAGCATTTT
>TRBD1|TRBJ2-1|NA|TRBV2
CASWTGVDEQFF
TGTGCCAGCTGGACAGGGGTGGATGAGCAGTTCTTC
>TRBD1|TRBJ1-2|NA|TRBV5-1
CASSSGGTVYGYTF
TGCGCCAGCAGCAGTGGAGGGACAGTTTATGGCTACACCTTC
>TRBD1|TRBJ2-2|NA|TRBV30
CAWSTGQGTGELFF
TGTGCCTGGAGTACGGGACAGGGCACCGGGGAGCTGTTTTTT
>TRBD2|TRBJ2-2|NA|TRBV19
CASNRLAGGDTGELFF
TGTGCCAGTAACCGACTAGCGGGGGGGGACACCGGGGAGCTGTTTTTT